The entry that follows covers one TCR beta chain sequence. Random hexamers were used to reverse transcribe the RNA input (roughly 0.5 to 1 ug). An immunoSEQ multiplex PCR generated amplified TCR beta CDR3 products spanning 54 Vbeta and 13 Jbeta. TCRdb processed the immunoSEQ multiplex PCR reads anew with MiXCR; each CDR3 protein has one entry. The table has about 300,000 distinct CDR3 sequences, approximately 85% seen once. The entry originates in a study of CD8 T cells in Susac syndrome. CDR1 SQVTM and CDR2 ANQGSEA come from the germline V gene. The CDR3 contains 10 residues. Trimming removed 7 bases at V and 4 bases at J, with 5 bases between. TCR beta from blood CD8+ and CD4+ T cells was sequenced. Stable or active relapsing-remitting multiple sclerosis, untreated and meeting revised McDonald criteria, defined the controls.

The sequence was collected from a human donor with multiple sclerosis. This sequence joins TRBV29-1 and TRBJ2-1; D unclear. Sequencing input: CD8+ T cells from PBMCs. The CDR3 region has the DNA TGCAGCGGGGAATACAATGAGCAGTTCTTC. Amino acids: CSGEYNEQFF.